This T cell receptor (beta chain) was recorded in a study of T cell responses to AZD1222 COVID-19 vaccine. Study details: Timing groups of about 4 and about 12 weeks for second doses were pooled.

Clones were sequenced by immunoSEQ multiplex PCR, and TCRdb holds only the in-frame ones, with some missing. This sample has about 120,000 clones; roughly 84% occur once, and the top ten carry 7.5%. CDR1 SGDLS and CDR2 YYNGEE come from the germline V gene. V lost 4 bases to trimming and J lost 0 bases, with 17 bases between them. The CDR3 covers 16 residues. As regards this clone: Its matching antigen is unknown.

Findings and caveats of the study: White British donors predominated, females outnumbered males, and clonal diversity was possibly underestimated.

The sequence was obtained from an adult in good health. The chain is built from TRBV9 and TRBJ2-7; the D call may be TRBD1 or TRBD2 (5 bases each). Sequencing was performed on peripheral blood, taken on day 0 of AZD1222 vaccination. The CDR3 sequence is CASSSSPGQASYEQYF. The DNA of the CDR3 is TGTGCCAGCAGCTCTTCCCCGGGGCAGGCCTCCTACGAGCAGTACTTC.